The 14 T cell receptor beta chains reported below all come from one sample, sequenced in a study of shared clonotypes between healthy human individuals. The assay was immunoSEQ multiplex PCR, and TCRdb's table has in-frame clones only and misses some. The profile shows some 630,000 clones, approximately 79% of them singletons. Material: memory CD4+ T cells sorted from blood. Subset here: CD45RA-negative fraction. The receptors originated from a young woman in good health.

This clone was recorded only once. CDR3 sequence (DNA): TGTGCCAGCAGTGATCAGGGGGTGGAGGGAGATACGCAGTATTTT. Translated, it gives CASSDQGVEGDTQYF. The chain couples TRBV25-1 to TRBJ2-3, with D maybe TRBD1 (7 bases). The CDR3 is 15 amino acids. The germline V and J ends were trimmed by 3 bases and 5 bases, with 15 bases remaining between them. The germline V gene has CDR1 MGHDK and CDR2 SYGVNS.

The count of this clone is one. The rearrangement links TRBV11-2 to TRBJ2-7, with no clear D. Germline V lookup: CDR1 SGHAT, CDR2 FQNNGV. The V gene lost 0 bases and the J gene lost 7 bases, with 10 bases spanning the gap. The length of the CDR3 is 13 residues. Here the CDR3 reads CASSLDRTREQYF. The CDR3 coding sequence is TGTGCCAGCAGCTTAGATCGCACGAGGGAGCAGTACTTC. The full variable domain, its missing parts supplied by reference TRBV11-2 and TRBJ2-7, is EAGVAQSPRYKIIEKRQSVAFWCNPISGHATLYWYQQILGQGPKLLIQFQNNGVVDDSQLPKDRFSAERLKGVDSTLKIQPAKLEDSAVYLCASSLDRTREQYFGPGTRLTVT.

This chain connects TRBV5-4 to TRBJ2-7; TRBD2 matches 11 bases. V dropped 0 bases and J dropped 3; count of bases not matched to a gene: 2. Germline lookup yields CDR1 SGHNT and CDR2 YYREEE (reference sequence). The CDR3 sequence is 15 residues long. CDR3 in DNA: TGTGCCAGCAGCTTGGGGGGACTAGCGGACTACGAGCAGTACTTC. Its translation: CASSLGGLADYEQYF. The full variable domain, completed using reference TRBV5-4 and TRBJ2-7, is ETGVTQSPTHLIKTRGQQVTLRCSSQSGHNTVSWYQQALGQGPQFIFQYYREEENGRGNFPPRFSGLQFPNYSSELNVNALELDDSALYLCASSLGGLADYEQYFGPGTRLTVT.

This clone was picked up a small number of times. The V and J genes are TRBV29-1 and TRBJ1-5; the D gene is possibly TRBD1 (6 bases). The germline V and J ends were trimmed by 4 bases and 7 bases, with 14 bases remaining between them. This CDR3 comprises 13 residues. Per germline, CDR1 SQVTM and CDR2 ANQGSEA. CDR3 in DNA: TGCAGCGTTGCTGGGGGCGCGGGACAGCCCCAGCATTTT. As protein: CSVAGGAGQPQHF.

The chain employs TRBV7-2 and TRBJ2-1, with a tentative D call TRBD2 (7 bases). Germline loops: CDR1 SGHTA, CDR2 FQGNSA. The CDR3 has 17 residues. Trimming shortened V by 2 bases and J by 0 bases, and 14 bases separated the two germline ends. CDR3 sequence reads: CASSLWGGARSYNEQFF. For the CDR3, the DNA is TGTGCCAGCAGCTTATGGGGGGGGGCCCGCTCCTACAATGAGCAGTTCTTC. Filled out from reference TRBV7-2 and TRBJ2-1, the complete variable domain reads GAGVSQSPSNKVTEKGKDVELRCDPISGHTALYWYRQSLGQGLEFLIYFQGNSAPDKSGLPSDRFSAERTGGSVSTLTIQRTQQEDSAVYLCASSLWGGARSYNEQFFGPGTRLTVL.

This chain uses TRBV5-1 with TRBJ2-3, with 8 bases identical to TRBD2. Per the germline V gene, CDR1 is SGHRS and CDR2 is YFSETQ. The J segment lost 3 bases and the V segment lost 5 bases, leaving 14 bases of the junction unmatched. This CDR3 has 17 amino acids. The CDR3 loop reads CASRRQGAGGRTDTQYF. For the CDR3, the DNA is TGCGCCAGCAGACGGCAAGGGGCAGGCGGGAGGACAGATACGCAGTATTTT. The variable domain in full, completed from reference TRBV5-1 and TRBJ2-3, reads KAGVTQTPRYLIKTRGQQVTLSCSPISGHRSVSWYQQTPGQGLQFLFEYFSETQRNKGNFPGRFSGRQFSNSRSEMNVSTLELGDSALYLCASRRQGAGGRTDTQYFGPGTRLTVL.

The table lists this clone with a count of one. In DNA form, the CDR3 reads TGTGCCAGTAGTATATCCAGGACAGGGAGGGAGACCCAGTACTTC. Its protein is CASSISRTGRETQYF. This chain joins TRBV19 and TRBJ2-5, with 8 bases matching TRBD1. The CDR3 is 15 residues long. In germline, CDR1 is LNHDA, CDR2 SQIVND (reference sequence). Unmatched junction bases numbered 7, after V lost 2 bases and J lost 5 bases.

CDR3 sequence reads: CASSLGRTASYEQYF. For the CDR3, the DNA is TGTGCCAGCAGCTTAGGCCGGACGGCCTCCTACGAGCAGTACTTC. The chain couples TRBV7-9 to TRBJ2-7; D uncertain. Germline lookup yields CDR1 SEHNR and CDR2 FQNEAQ (reference sequence). V dropped 1 base and J dropped 0 bases, with 10 bases sitting between them. CDR3 size: 15 residues.

The chain combines TRBV9 with TRBJ2-3; D might be TRBD2 (7 bases). CDR1 is SGDLS and CDR2 is YYNGEE in the germline V gene. The CDR3 is made up of 17 amino acids. V was pared by 3 bases and J by 2 bases, with 19 bases between. CDR3 in amino acids: CASSDALKGGATDTQYF. The CDR3 DNA is TGTGCCAGCAGCGATGCGTTGAAGGGGGGGGCCACAGATACGCAGTATTTT. Variable domain in full (rest from reference TRBV9 and TRBJ2-3): DSGVTQTPKHLITATGQRVTLRCSPRSGDLSVYWYQQSLDQGLQFLIQYYNGEERAKGNILERFSAQQFPDLHSELNLSSLELGDSALYFCASSDALKGGATDTQYFGPGTRLTVL.

The chain is built from TRBV5-1 and TRBJ2-7; D ambiguous. V was trimmed by 2 bases and J by 6 bases, leaving 9 bases between them. Germline loops: CDR1 SGHRS, CDR2 YFSETQ. The CDR3 runs to 12 residues. The chain's CDR3 is CASSFSGGEQYF. The CDR3, as DNA: TGCGCCAGCAGCTTTTCAGGTGGCGAGCAGTACTTC.

J is TRBJ2-3 and V is TRBV11-3; 8 nucleotides align to TRBD2. V trimming: 5 bases; J trimming: 0 bases; junction bases outside the gene matches: 4. Germline V CDR1 and CDR2: SGHNT, YENEEA. CDR3 size: 15 residues. Here the CDR3 reads CASSITGGSTDTQYF. The DNA for the CDR3 is TGTGCCAGCAGCATCACGGGGGGGAGCACAGATACGCAGTATTTT. The variable domain in full, with the rest retrieved from reference TRBV11-3 and TRBJ2-3, is EAGVVQSPRYKIIEKKQPVAFWCNPISGHNTLYWYLQNLGQGPELLIRYENEEAVDDSQLPKDRFSAERLKGVDSTLKIQPAELGDSAVYLCASSITGGSTDTQYFGPGTRLTVL.

The chain combines TRBV7-9 with TRBJ2-1, with D unclear. Trimming left V 10 bases short and J 6 bases short, with 25 bases between. Germline V gives CDR1 SEHNR, CDR2 FQNEAQ (reference sequence). The CDR3 runs to 16 residues. The CDR3 here is CAIAETYSSAINEQFF. In DNA form, the CDR3 reads TGTGCCATCGCGGAGACGTATAGCTCCGCCATCAATGAGCAGTTCTTC.

This rearrangement joins TRBV11-1 to TRBJ1-5, with D perhaps TRBD1 (6 bases). Germline V lookup: CDR1 SGHAT, CDR2 FQDESV (reference sequence). The V gene lost 4 bases and the J gene lost 4 bases, with 11 bases spanning the gap. This CDR3 comprises 14 residues. The DNA of the CDR3 is TGTGCCAGCAGCTCGACAGGCGCTAATCAGCCCCAGCATTTT. It is translated as CASSSTGANQPQHF.

This clone was seen a handful of times. The chain employs TRBV15 and TRBJ1-5; D might be TRBD1 (6 bases). In germline, CDR1 is LNHNV, CDR2 YYDKDF (reference sequence). The germline V and J ends were trimmed by 0 bases and 0 bases, with 15 bases remaining between them. CDR3 length: 18 amino acids. CDR3 in amino acids: CATSREMGGRYSNQPQHF. The CDR3 DNA follows: TGTGCCACCAGCAGAGAAATGGGGGGGCGATATAGCAATCAGCCCCAGCATTTT.